Listed below are T cell receptor beta chains from one sample, sequenced in a study of T cells in Graves' hyperthyroidism and ophthalmopathy. TCRdb re-called the multiplex PCR reads through MiXCR, storing one row per CDR3 protein. The sample consists of approximately 530,000 distinct CDR3 sequences, around 17% of them appearing once. Sequencing input: blood. All receptors come from a woman aged 18 to 35 with Graves' hyperthyroidism. Both conserved end residues are part of each CDR3. A D gene is named only where the DNA matches it firmly. Size values are once, few and many counts, or a class for expanded clones, and some rows have none.

J gene: TRBJ2-7
V gene: TRBV5-1
D gene: TRBD1
clone size: few
CDR3 protein: CASSLAGTVYEQYF
CDR3 DNA: TGCGCCAGCAGCTTGGCGGGGACAGTCTACGAGCAGTACTTC

J gene: TRBJ1-1
V gene: TRBV20-1
D gene: TRBD1
clone size: .
CDR3 protein: CSARAQTGLNTEAFF
CDR3 DNA: TGCAGTGCTAGAGCGCAGACAGGGTTGAACACTGAAGCTTTCTTT

J gene: TRBJ2-4
V gene: TRBV6-2/TRBV6-3
D gene: .
clone size: .
CDR3 protein: CASSYSIWDGAAKNIQYF
CDR3 DNA: TGTGCCAGCAGTTACTCGATCTGGGATGGGGCGGCCAAAAACATTCAGTACTTC

J gene: TRBJ1-5
V gene: TRBV4-1
D gene: TRBD1
clone size: .
CDR3 protein: CASSHTPGAGGNQPQHF
CDR3 DNA: TGCGCCAGCAGCCACACCCCGGGGGCAGGGGGAAATCAGCCCCAGCATTTT

J gene: TRBJ2-1
V gene: TRBV6-1
D gene: TRBD2
clone size: few
CDR3 protein: CASREAGGPNEQFF
CDR3 DNA: TGTGCCAGCAGAGAAGCGGGGGGGCCCAATGAGCAGTTCTTC

J gene: TRBJ2-5
V gene: TRBV12-3/TRBV12-4
D gene: .
clone size: few
CDR3 protein: CASSSEGETQYF
CDR3 DNA: TGTGCCAGCAGTTCAGAGGGAGAGACCCAGTACTTC

J gene: TRBJ1-5
V gene: TRBV3-1
D gene: .
clone size: many
CDR3 protein: CASSQAANQPQHF
CDR3 DNA: TGTGCCAGCAGCCAAGCCGCGAATCAGCCCCAGCATTTT

J gene: TRBJ2-3
V gene: TRBV7-9
D gene: TRBD2
clone size: .
CDR3 protein: CASSWTSGRTDTQYF
CDR3 DNA: TGTGCCAGCAGCTGGACTAGCGGGAGAACAGATACGCAGTATTTT

J gene: TRBJ2-1
V gene: TRBV12-3/TRBV12-4
D gene: .
clone size: .
CDR3 protein: CASSFKAGGPNEQFF
CDR3 DNA: TGTGCCAGCAGTTTCAAGGCTGGGGGTCCGAATGAGCAGTTCTTC

J gene: TRBJ2-1
V gene: TRBV27
D gene: TRBD2
clone size: .
CDR3 protein: CASSSAYPTSGSFDEQFF
CDR3 DNA: TGTGCCAGCAGTTCCGCCTATCCGACTAGCGGGAGCTTCGATGAGCAGTTCTTC

J gene: TRBJ2-3
V gene: TRBV27
D gene: .
clone size: many
CDR3 protein: CASSNSGLTPTDTQYF
CDR3 DNA: TGTGCCAGCAGTAACTCGGGACTGACTCCCACAGATACGCAGTATTTT